This T cell receptor (beta chain) was captured in a study of cytomegalovirus exposure and HLA in healthy donors. CDR1 is LNHDA and CDR2 is SQIVND in the germline V gene (reference sequence). CDR3 length: 15 residues. The V gene lost 6 bases and the J gene lost 7 bases, with 18 bases spanning the gap. 13 Jbeta primers and 60 Vbeta primers were used for the PCR. TCRdb's copy holds only in-frame clones and misses some; the assay was immunoSEQ multiplex PCR. The data contain over 150,000 clones, about 80% of them singletons. The source of this sequence is a man between 18 and 35 years old in good health and CMV-seronegative. The V and J genes are TRBV19 and TRBJ2-2; TRBD2 might be the D (5 bases). The sample comprised PBMCs. The CDR3 region is CASRLQNTRVGELFF. In DNA form, the CDR3 reads TGTGCCAGTAGGTTACAGAACACTAGGGTCGGGGAGCTGTTTTTT.